Shown below are 11 T cell receptor beta chains from a single sample sequenced in a study of beta chain features in type 1 diabetes. Reverse transcribing all isolated RNA meant expressed TCRB transcripts were sequenced. Sequencing used immunoSEQ multiplex PCR; TCRdb keeps in-frame clones, though not all of them. The table includes more than 110,000 clones, 6.9% detected once. Sequenced: central memory CD4+ T cells from blood. All receptors derive from a woman in her 30s in good health.

V usage is TRBV30 and J usage is TRBJ2-5; TRBD1 might be the D (8 bases). The end of the DNA is better explained by TRBJ2-7, so the J call may be wrong. Germline V gene lookup returns CDR1 GTSNPN and CDR2 SVGIG (reference sequence). The CDR3 is 12 amino acids. The CDR3 region has the DNA TGTGCCAGTGACAGGGGAGGGTACGAGCAGTACTTC. It specifies CASDRGGYEQYF.

The chain joins TRBV7-2 to TRBJ1-2; 7 positions match TRBD1. The CDR3 spans 15 residues. The junction had 9 bases not matched to a gene; V was cut back by 4 bases and J by 4 bases. Germline loops: CDR1 SGHTA, CDR2 FQGNSA. Here the CDR3 DNA reads TGTGCCAGCAGCTCAGCGCCCGGACAGGTCTATGGCTACACCTTC. Amino acid sequence: CASSSAPGQVYGYTF.

This rearrangement joins TRBV28 to TRBJ2-2, with 11 nucleotides matching TRBD1. The CDR3 length is 17 residues. CDR1 is MDHEN, CDR2 SYDVKM, per germline. V dropped 1 base and J dropped 6; count of bases not matched to a gene: 7. The CDR3 nucleotides are TGTGCCAGCAGTTTATACCATCGGACAGGGGGCTCCGGGGAGCTGTTTTTT. It is translated as CASSLYHRTGGSGELFF.

The chain carries TRBV11-2 and TRBJ2-6, with unresolved D. The V end was cut by 5 bases, the J end by 0 bases, with 8 bases between. Germline values: CDR1 SGHAT, CDR2 FQNNGV. This CDR3 is 15 amino acids long. In DNA, the CDR3 is TGTGCCAGCAGCCGAACACGCTCTGGGGCCAACGTCCTGACTTTC. Translated: CASSRTRSGANVLTF. The complete variable domain, with remaining parts taken from reference TRBV11-2 and TRBJ2-6, reads EAGVAQSPRYKIIEKRQSVAFWCNPISGHATLYWYQQILGQGPKLLIQFQNNGVVDDSQLPKDRFSAERLKGVDSTLKIQPAKLEDSAVYLCASSRTRSGANVLTFGAGSRLTVL.

The chain couples TRBV7-9 to TRBJ1-5; TRBD1 might be the D (6 bases). Trimming left V 6 bases short and J 4 bases short, with 13 bases between. Looked up from germline, CDR1 is SEHNR and CDR2 is FQNEAQ (reference sequence). This CDR3 spans 14 amino acids. CDR3 sequence (DNA): TGTGCCAGCAGTCCCCGGGACAATAATCAGCCCCAGCATTTT. Translated: CASSPRDNNQPQHF. Looking up the rest from reference TRBV7-9 and TRBJ1-5 gives the full variable domain: DTGVSQNPRHKITKRGQNVTFRCDPISEHNRLYWYRQTLGQGPEFLTYFQNEAQLEKSRLLSDRFSAERPKGSFSTLEIQRTEQGDSAMYLCASSPRDNNQPQHFGDGTRLSIL.

The V and J genes are TRBV27 and TRBJ2-7; 7 bases are shared with TRBD1. Losses at the gene ends were 5 bases for V and 2 bases for J; bases not matched to a gene: 3. CDR3 length equals 13 residues. The germline gives CDR1 MNHEY, CDR2 SMNVEV (reference sequence). CDR3 nucleotide sequence: TGTGCCAGCAGTCGGGACAGCCCCTACGAGCAGTACTTC. Translated, it gives CASSRDSPYEQYF.

This sequence joins TRBV29-1 and TRBJ1-5, with no clear D. V was cut by 4 bases and J by 0 bases, with 10 bases left in between. The CDR3 spans 14 residues. CDR1 SQVTM and CDR2 ANQGSEA come from the germline V gene. CDR3 coding DNA: TGCAGCGTTGTCCAGGCCGATAGCAATCAGCCCCAGCATTTT. Protein sequence: CSVVQADSNQPQHF.

The chain joins TRBV4-2 to TRBJ2-7, with TRBD2 matching over 16 bases. The CDR3 runs 17 residues. J gave up 7 bases and V 2 bases, and 8 bases lay outside the gene matches. The germline gives CDR1 LGHNA, CDR2 YNFKEQ. The chain's CDR3 is CASSQTGTSGRAGEQYF. Written as DNA, the CDR3 is TGTGCCAGCAGCCAAACCGGGACTAGCGGGAGGGCGGGGGAGCAGTACTTC.

The chain combines TRBV28 with TRBJ1-4; weak D call: TRBD1 (5 bases). This CDR3 comprises 14 residues. Germline CDR1 reads MDHEN; CDR2 reads SYDVKM. Trimming left V 5 bases short and J 8 bases short, with 15 bases between. CDR3 residues: CASSTPSGNEKLFF. CDR3 bases: TGTGCCAGCAGTACCCCATCAGGGAACGAAAAACTGTTTTTT. Based on the CDR3 plus reference TRBV28 and TRBJ1-4, the full variable domain is DVKVTQSSRYLVKRTGEKVFLECVQDMDHENMFWYRQDPGLGLRLIYFSYDVKMKEKGDIPEGYSVSREKKERFSLILESASTNQTSMYLCASSTPSGNEKLFFGSGTQLSVL.

This clone has ten or more counts. The V gene is TRBV29-1, the J gene TRBJ2-5; no clear D. Germline V CDR1 and CDR2: SQVTM, ANQGSEA. The CDR3 runs 14 residues. Deletions cut 1 base from V and 2 bases from J, with 11 bases between. CDR3 bases: TGCAGCGTTGAAGGATCGTCCACTCAAGAGACCCAGTACTTC. Translated, it gives CSVEGSSTQETQYF. Using reference TRBV29-1 and TRBJ2-5 for the parts outside the CDR3, the full variable domain is SAVISQKPSRDICQRGTSLTIQCQVDSQVTMMFWYRQQPGQSLTLIATANQGSEATYESGFVIDKFPISRPNLTFSTLTVSNMSPEDSSIYLCSVEGSSTQETQYFGPGTRLLVL.

This sequence joins TRBV30 and TRBJ2-7, with D perhaps TRBD1 (6 bases). Germline CDR1 is GTSNPN and CDR2 is SVGIG (reference sequence). With 2 bases removed from V and 5 bases from J, the gap between germline ends came to 19 bases. The CDR3 is 15 amino acids. The chain's CDR3 is CAWSRENRAFNEQYF. In DNA form, the CDR3 reads TGTGCCTGGAGTCGGGAAAACAGGGCTTTCAACGAGCAGTACTTC.